This paragraph reports one TCR beta chain. TCRdb's table, derived via immunoSEQ multiplex PCR, lists solely in-frame clones and lacks some. The table records 340,000 or so clones, 65% to 85% of them present only once. The data stem from a study of blood T cell repertoires in COVID-19. Study as a whole: T cells, B-cell-depleted T cells, or PBMCs supplied cDNA or gDNA.

CDR3 length equals 15 residues. Looked up from germline, CDR1 is MDHEN and CDR2 is SYDVKM. The V gene lost 6 bases and the J gene lost 7 bases, with 18 bases spanning the gap. V usage is TRBV28 and J usage is TRBJ1-4; D is unresolved. Material for sequencing was peripheral blood. This TCR was recovered from a man aged 25-45 years with active or convalescent COVID-19. The CDR3 is CASSSNGSGLEKLFF. Written as DNA, the CDR3 is TGTGCCAGCAGCTCTAACGGGTCCGGCCTTGAAAAACTGTTTTTT.